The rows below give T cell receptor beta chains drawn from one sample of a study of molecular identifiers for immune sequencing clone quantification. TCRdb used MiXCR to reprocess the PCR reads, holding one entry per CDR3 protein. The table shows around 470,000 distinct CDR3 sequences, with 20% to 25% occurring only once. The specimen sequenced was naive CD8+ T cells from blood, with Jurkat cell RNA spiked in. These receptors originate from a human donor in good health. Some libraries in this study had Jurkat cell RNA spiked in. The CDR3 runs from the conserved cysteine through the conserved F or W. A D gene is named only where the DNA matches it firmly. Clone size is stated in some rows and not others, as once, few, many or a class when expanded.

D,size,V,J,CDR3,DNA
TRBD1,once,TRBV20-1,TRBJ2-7,CSATTGGARYEQYF,TGCAGTGCTACCACAGGGGGCGCCAGGTACGAGCAGTACTTC
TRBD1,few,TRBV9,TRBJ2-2,CASSLRDSYTGELFF,TGTGCCAGCAGCTTGAGGGACAGTTACACCGGGGAGCTGTTTTTT
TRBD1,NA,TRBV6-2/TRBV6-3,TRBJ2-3,CASTERTGISTDTQYF,TGTGCCAGCACCGAGCGGACAGGTATAAGCACAGATACGCAGTATTTT
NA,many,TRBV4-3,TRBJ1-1,CASSQDRLNTEAFF,TGCGCCAGCAGCCAAGACCGATTGAACACTGAAGCTTTCTTT
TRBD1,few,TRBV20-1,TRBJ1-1,CSARQGTEAFF,TGCAGTGCGAGACAGGGGACTGAAGCTTTCTTT
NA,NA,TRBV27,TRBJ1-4,CASSLSPWGDNEKLFF,TGTGCCAGCAGTTTATCCCCGTGGGGGGATAATGAAAAACTGTTTTTT
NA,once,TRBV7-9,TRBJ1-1,CASSLTLDTEAFF,TGTGCCAGCAGCTTAACTTTGGACACTGAAGCTTTCTTT
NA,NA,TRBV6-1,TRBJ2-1,CASPGPARQFF,TGTGCCAGCCCCGGTCCGGCAAGGCAGTTCTTC
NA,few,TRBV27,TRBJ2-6,CASSWVGSGANVLTF,TGTGCCAGCAGTTGGGTCGGCTCTGGGGCCAACGTCCTGACTTTC
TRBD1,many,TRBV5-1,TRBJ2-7,CASSLGQRSSYEQYF,TGCGCCAGCAGCCTGGGACAGCGCAGCTCCTACGAGCAGTACTTC
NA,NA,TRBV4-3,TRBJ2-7,CASSQDRFGRVYEQYF,TGCGCCAGCAGCCAAGATCGGTTCGGACGGGTCTACGAGCAGTACTTC
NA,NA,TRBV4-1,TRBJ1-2,CASSPSANYGYTF,TGCGCCAGCAGCCCATCCGCTAACTATGGCTACACCTTC
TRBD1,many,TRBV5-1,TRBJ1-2,CASRPPSTGGDQYGYTF,TGCGCCAGCCGGCCTCCTTCGACAGGGGGTGATCAATATGGCTACACCTTC
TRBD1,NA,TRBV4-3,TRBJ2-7,CASSQDSGTALYEQYF,TGCGCCAGCAGCCAAGATTCCGGGACAGCCCTCTACGAGCAGTACTTC
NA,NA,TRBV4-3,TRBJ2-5,CASSQDRASMQETQYF,TGCGCCAGCAGCCAAGATCGAGCCAGTATGCAAGAGACCCAGTACTTC
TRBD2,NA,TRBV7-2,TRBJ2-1,CASSLGLAGAYNEQSF,TGTGCCAGCAGCTTAGGACTAGCGGGGGCTTACAATGAGCAGTCCTTC
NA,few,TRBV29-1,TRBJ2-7,CSVELAGTYEQYF,TGCAGCGTTGAATTGGCAGGAACCTACGAGCAGTACTTC
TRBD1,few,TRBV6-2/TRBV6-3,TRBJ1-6,CASSPTGQAFSPLHF,TGTGCCAGCAGTCCTACCGGACAGGCGTTTTCACCCCTCCACTTT
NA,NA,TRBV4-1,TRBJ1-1,CASSHTVNTEAFF,TGCGCCAGCAGTCATACAGTGAACACTGAAGCTTTCTTT
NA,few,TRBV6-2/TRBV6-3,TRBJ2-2,CASSYSNGATGELFF,TGTGCCAGCAGTTACTCAAACGGAGCCACCGGGGAGCTGTTTTTT
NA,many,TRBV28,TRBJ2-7,CASSRPGSYEQYF,TGTGCCAGCAGCCGTCCGGGCTCCTACGAGCAGTACTTC
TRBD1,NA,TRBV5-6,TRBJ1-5,CASSSGQTLVSQPQHF,TGTGCCAGCAGCTCGGGACAGACCCTTGTTAGTCAGCCCCAGCATTTT
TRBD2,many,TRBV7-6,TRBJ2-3,CASSSRSRGVDTQYF,TGTGCCAGCAGCTCAAGATCCCGGGGGGTGGATACGCAGTATTTT
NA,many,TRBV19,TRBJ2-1,CATRSGTHSYNEQFF,TGTGCCACCCGCTCTGGGACTCACTCCTACAATGAGCAGTTCTTC
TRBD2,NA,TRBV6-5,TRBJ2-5,CASSYSLAEIKKTQYF,TGTGCCAGCAGTTACTCACTAGCGGAAATTAAAAAGACCCAGTACTTC
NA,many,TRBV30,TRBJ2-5,CAWSEPGPTYQETQYF,TGTGCCTGGAGTGAACCGGGACCGACGTACCAAGAGACCCAGTACTTC
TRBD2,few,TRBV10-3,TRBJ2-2,CAISEGLGGKNTGELFF,TGTGCCATCAGTGAAGGGCTGGGGGGGAAAAACACCGGGGAGCTGTTTTTT
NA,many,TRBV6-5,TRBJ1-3,CACWEGGAGNTIYF,TGTGCCTGCTGGGAGGGGGGAGCTGGAAACACCATATATTTT
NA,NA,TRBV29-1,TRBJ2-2,CSVVGATGELFF,TGCAGCGTTGTGGGGGCAACCGGGGAGCTGTTTTTT
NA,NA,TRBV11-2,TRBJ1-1,CASSLGAVRANTEAFF,TGTGCCAGCAGCTTAGGGGCGGTCAGGGCGAACACTGAAGCTTTCTTT
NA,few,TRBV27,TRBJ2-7,CASSPTSRVLYEQYF,TGTGCCAGCAGTCCGACCTCTAGGGTTCTCTACGAGCAGTACTTC
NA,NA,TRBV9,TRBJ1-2,CASSVAGTPLNYGYTF,TGTGCCAGCAGCGTAGCCGGGACACCCCTTAACTATGGCTACACCTTC
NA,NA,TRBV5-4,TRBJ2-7,CASSWGDSSYEQYF,TGTGCCAGCAGCTGGGGGGACAGTTCCTACGAGCAGTACTTC
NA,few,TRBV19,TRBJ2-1,CASKSGPYNEQFF,TGTGCCAGTAAATCCGGGCCCTACAATGAGCAGTTCTTC
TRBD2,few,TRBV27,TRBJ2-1,CASSLGLAGPNEQFF,TGTGCCAGCAGTTTGGGACTAGCGGGGCCTAATGAGCAGTTCTTC
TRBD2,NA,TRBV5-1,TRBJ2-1,CASSLGLAGVEYNEQFF,TGCGCCAGCAGCTTGGGACTAGCGGGGGTTGAATACAATGAGCAGTTCTTC
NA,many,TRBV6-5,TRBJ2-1,CASSYGVAIEQFF,TGTGCCAGCAGTTATGGGGTAGCGATTGAGCAGTTCTTC
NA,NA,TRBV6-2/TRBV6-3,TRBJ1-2,CASSKSGETNYGYTF,TGTGCCAGCAGTAAATCAGGCGAAACTAACTATGGCTACACCTTC
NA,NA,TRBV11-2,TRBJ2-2,CASSTNRLEGETGELFF,TGTGCCAGCAGTACCAACCGACTAGAGGGAGAAACCGGGGAGCTGTTTTTT
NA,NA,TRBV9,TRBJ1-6,CASSVEGWDSPLHF,TGTGCCAGCAGCGTAGAGGGATGGGATTCACCCCTCCACTTT
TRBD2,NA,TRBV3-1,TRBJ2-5,CASSQQGLAGDITQYF,TGTGCCAGCAGCCAACAAGGACTAGCGGGGGATATTACCCAGTACTTC
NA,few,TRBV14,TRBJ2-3,CASSPQGRTDTQYF,TGTGCCAGCAGCCCCCAGGGGCGCACAGATACGCAGTATTTT
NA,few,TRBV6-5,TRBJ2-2,CASTPDIDTGELFF,TGTGCCAGCACCCCGGACATAGACACCGGGGAGCTGTTTTTT
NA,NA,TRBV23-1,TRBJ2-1,CASRHITPSLPGHQDYNEQLF,TGCGCCAGCAGACACATAACTCCTAGCCTACCGGGACATCAAGATTACAATGAGCAGCTCTTC
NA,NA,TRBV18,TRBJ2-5,CASSPELETQYF,TGTGCCAGCTCACCGGAATTGGAGACCCAGTACTTC
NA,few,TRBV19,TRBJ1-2,CASSTGTYYGYTF,TGTGCCAGTAGTACTGGGACTTACTATGGCTACACCTTC
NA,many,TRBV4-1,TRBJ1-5,CASSQEWGGWPQHF,TGCGCCAGCAGCCAAGAATGGGGGGGCTGGCCCCAGCATTTT
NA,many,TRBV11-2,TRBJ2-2,CASSLELEGDTGELFF,TGTGCCAGCAGCTTAGAGCTTGAGGGGGACACCGGGGAGCTGTTTTTT
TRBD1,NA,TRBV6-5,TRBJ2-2,CASSYPLEGTGGTGELFF,TGTGCCAGCAGTTACCCGCTCGAAGGGACAGGGGGCACCGGGGAGCTGTTTTTT
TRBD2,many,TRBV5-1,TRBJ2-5,CASSSRDLAGTYF,TGCGCCAGCAGCTCCCGGGATCTAGCGGGGACGTACTTC
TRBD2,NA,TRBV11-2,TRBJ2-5,CASSPWIAGVQETQYF,TGTGCCAGCAGCCCCTGGATAGCGGGGGTCCAGGAGACCCAGTACTTC
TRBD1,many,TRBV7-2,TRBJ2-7,CASSFGQDYEQYF,TGTGCCAGCAGCTTTGGACAGGACTACGAGCAGTACTTC
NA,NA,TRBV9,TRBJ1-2,CASSVGSGVEMDYGYTF,TGTGCCAGCAGCGTAGGGTCAGGTGTTGAGATGGATTATGGCTACACCTTC
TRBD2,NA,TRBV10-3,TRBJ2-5,CAISEPAGGTGETQYF,TGTGCCATCAGTGAGCCGGCGGGAGGGACCGGAGAGACCCAGTACTTC
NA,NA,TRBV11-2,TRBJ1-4,CASSLDSFNEKLFF,TGTGCCAGCAGCCTAGACAGTTTTAATGAAAAACTGTTTTTT
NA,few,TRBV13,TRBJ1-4,CASSFGQIEKLFF,TGTGCCAGCAGCTTCGGGCAGATCGAAAAACTGTTTTTT
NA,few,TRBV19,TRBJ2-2,CAAGTDTNTGELFF,TGTGCCGCAGGAACAGATACGAACACCGGGGAGCTGTTTTTT
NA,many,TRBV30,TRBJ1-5,CAWSLGRNQPQHF,TGTGCCTGGAGTCTCGGCCGGAATCAGCCCCAGCATTTT
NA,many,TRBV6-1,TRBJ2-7,CASSEGINYEQYF,TGTGCCAGCAGTGAAGGCATAAACTACGAGCAGTACTTC